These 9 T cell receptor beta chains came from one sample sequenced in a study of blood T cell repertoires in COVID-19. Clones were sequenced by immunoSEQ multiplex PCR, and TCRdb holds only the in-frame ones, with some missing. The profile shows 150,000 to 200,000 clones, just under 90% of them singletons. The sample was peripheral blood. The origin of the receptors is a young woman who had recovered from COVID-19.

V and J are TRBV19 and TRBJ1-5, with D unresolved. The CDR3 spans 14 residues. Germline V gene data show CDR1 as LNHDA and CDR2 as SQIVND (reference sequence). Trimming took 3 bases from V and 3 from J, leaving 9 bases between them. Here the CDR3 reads CASSIWSTNQPQHF. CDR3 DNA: TGTGCCAGTAGTATCTGGAGTACCAATCAGCCCCAGCATTTT.

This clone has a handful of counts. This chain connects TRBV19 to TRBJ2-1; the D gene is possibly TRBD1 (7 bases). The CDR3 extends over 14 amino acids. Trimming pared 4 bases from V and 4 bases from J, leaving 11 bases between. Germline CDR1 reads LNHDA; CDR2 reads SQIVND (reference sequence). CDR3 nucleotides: TGTGCCAGTAGTAGTCAGGGGGGATACAATGAGCAGTTCTTC. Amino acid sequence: CASSSQGGYNEQFF. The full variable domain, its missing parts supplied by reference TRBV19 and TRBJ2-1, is DGGITQSPKYLFRKEGQNVTLSCEQNLNHDAMYWYRQDPGQGLRLIYYSQIVNDFQKGDIAEGYSVSREKKESFPLTVTSAQKNPTAFYLCASSSQGGYNEQFFGPGTRLTVL.

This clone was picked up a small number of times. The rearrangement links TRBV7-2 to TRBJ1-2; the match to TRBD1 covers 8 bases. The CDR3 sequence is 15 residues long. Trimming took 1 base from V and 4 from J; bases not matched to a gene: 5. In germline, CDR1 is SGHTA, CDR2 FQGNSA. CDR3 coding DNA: TGTGCCAGCAGCTTAGGTCAGGGGGCGGGCTATGGCTACACCTTC. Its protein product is CASSLGQGAGYGYTF.

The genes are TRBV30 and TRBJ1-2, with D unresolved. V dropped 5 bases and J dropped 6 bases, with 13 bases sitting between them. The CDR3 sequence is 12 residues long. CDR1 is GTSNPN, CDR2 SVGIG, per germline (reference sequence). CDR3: CAWGSSGDGYTF. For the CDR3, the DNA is TGTGCCTGGGGTTCCTCCGGGGATGGCTACACCTTC.

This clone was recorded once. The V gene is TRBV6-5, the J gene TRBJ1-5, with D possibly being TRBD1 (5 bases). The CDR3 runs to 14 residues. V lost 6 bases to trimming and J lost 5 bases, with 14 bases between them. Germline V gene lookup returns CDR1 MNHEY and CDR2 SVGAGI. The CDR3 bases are TGTGCCAGCAGCCCAGTGGGGGGTTATCAGCCCCAGCATTTT. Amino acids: CASSPVGGYQPQHF.

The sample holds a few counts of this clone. The DNA for the CDR3 is TGCGCCAGCAGCCAAGGGCCTGGGGCCAACACCGGGGAGCTGTTTTTT. Its translation: CASSQGPGANTGELFF. The chain links TRBV4-3 to TRBJ2-2, with D possibly matching TRBD1 (5 bases). V was clipped by 1 base and J by 2 bases, with 11 bases between them. The CDR3 loop spans 16 amino acids. The germline gives CDR1 LGHNA, CDR2 YSLEER.

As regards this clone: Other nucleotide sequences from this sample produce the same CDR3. As DNA, the CDR3 is TGTGCCAGCAGCGTAGGAGGGAGTTTCACTCAGCCCCAGCATTTT. Translating it yields CASSVGGSFTQPQHF. V gene TRBV9 combines with J gene TRBJ1-5; no definite D call. The ends were cut back, 0 bases at V and 6 bases at J, with 13 bases in the middle. The CDR3 has 15 amino acids. Germline CDR1 is SGDLS and CDR2 is YYNGEE.

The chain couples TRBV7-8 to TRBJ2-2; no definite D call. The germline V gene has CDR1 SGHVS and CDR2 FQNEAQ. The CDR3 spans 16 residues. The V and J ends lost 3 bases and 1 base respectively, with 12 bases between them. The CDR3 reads CASSFLDRLNTGELFF. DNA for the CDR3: TGTGCCAGCAGCTTCCTTGATCGACTGAACACCGGGGAGCTGTTTTTT. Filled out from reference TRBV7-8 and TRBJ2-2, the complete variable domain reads GAGVSQSPRYKVAKRGQDVALRCDPISGHVSLFWYQQALGQGPEFLTYFQNEAQLDKSGLPSDRFFAERPEGSVSTLKIQRTQQEDSAVYLCASSFLDRLNTGELFFGEGSRLTVL.

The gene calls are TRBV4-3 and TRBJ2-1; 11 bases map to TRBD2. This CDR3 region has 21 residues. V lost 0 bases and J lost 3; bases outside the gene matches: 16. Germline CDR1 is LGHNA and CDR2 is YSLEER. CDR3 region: CASSQEIPLAGAANYYNEQFF. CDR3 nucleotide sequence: TGCGCCAGCAGCCAAGAAATTCCACTAGCGGGGGCCGCGAATTACTACAATGAGCAGTTCTTC.